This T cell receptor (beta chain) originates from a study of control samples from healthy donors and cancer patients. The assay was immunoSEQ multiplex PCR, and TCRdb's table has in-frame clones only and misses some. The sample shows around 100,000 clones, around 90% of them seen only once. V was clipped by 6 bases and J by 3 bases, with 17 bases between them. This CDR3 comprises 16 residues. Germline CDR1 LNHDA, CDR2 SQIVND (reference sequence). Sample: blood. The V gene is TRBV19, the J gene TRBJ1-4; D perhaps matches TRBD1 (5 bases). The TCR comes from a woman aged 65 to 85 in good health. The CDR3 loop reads CASRYRDGRSNEKLFF. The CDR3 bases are TGTGCCAGTAGATACCGGGACGGCCGATCTAATGAAAAACTGTTTTTT.